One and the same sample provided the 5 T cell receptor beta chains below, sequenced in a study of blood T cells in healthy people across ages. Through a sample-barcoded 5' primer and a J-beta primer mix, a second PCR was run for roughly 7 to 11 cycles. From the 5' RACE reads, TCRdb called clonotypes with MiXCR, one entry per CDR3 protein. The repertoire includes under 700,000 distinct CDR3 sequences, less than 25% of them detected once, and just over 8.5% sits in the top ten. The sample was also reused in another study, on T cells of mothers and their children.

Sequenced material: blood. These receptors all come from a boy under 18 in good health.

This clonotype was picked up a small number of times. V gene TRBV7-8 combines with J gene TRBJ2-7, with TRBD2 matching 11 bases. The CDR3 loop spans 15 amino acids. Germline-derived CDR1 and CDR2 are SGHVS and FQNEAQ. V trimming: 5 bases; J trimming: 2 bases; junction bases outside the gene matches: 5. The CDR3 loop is CASSPTSGRTYEQYF. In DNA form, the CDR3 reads TGTGCCAGCAGCCCCACTAGCGGGAGAACCTACGAGCAGTACTTC.

DNA of the CDR3: TGCAGTGCTCCCCTTAGCGGGGGTCGCACAGATACGCAGTATTTT. It yields the protein CSAPLSGGRTDTQYF. The gene calls are TRBV20-1 and TRBJ2-3; TRBD2 agrees at 9 bases. V trimming: 5 bases; J trimming: 1 base; junction bases outside the gene matches: 7. The V gene's germline CDR1 is DFQATT and CDR2 SNEGSKA (reference sequence). The CDR3 totals 15 residues.

The CDR3 DNA follows: TGTGCCAGCAGCGCCAGGAGAACAGGGGCCTACGAGCAGTACTTC. Translated: CASSARRTGAYEQYF. The V gene is TRBV6-5, the J gene TRBJ2-7; TRBD1 aligns across 7 bases. Germline values: CDR1 MNHEY, CDR2 SVGAGI. Unmatched junction bases numbered 10, after V lost 6 bases and J lost 2 bases. The length of the CDR3 is 15 residues.

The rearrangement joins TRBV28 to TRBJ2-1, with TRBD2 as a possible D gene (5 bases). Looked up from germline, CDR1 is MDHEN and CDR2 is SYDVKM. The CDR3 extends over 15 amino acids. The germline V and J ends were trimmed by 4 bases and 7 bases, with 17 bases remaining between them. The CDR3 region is CASSSFVRWRNEQFF. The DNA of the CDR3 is TGTGCCAGCAGTTCATTCGTGCGTTGGAGGAATGAGCAGTTCTTC.

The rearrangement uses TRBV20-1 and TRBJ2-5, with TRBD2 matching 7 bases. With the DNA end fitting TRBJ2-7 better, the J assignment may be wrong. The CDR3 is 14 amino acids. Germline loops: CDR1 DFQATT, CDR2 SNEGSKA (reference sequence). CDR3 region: CSPLGSGFPYEQYF. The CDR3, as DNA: TGCAGTCCTCTAGGTAGCGGGTTCCCCTACGAGCAGTACTTC.